This T cell receptor (beta chain) was sequenced during a study of Ad26.COV2.S vaccination and SARS-CoV-2 variants. Overall study findings and caveats: Recipients of vaccine and of placebo showed similar breadth of their non-spike TCR repertoires.

CDR1 MNHEY and CDR2 SMNVEV come from the germline V gene (reference sequence). There are 13 residues in the CDR3. The germline V and J ends were trimmed by 0 bases and 10 bases, with 10 bases remaining between them. Described treatment: 15 to 20 received Ad26.COV2.S at low or high dose, single or two shots; about five received placebo; per-sample allocation not given. Samples came from day 63 after the first vaccine or placebo injection. Immunization relied on an Ad26 vector, which expressed Wuhan-strain SARS-CoV-2 spike. With respect to this clone: What it binds is not known.

Method: immunoSEQ multiplex PCR; TCRdb's copy keeps in-frame clones and lacks some. The sample shows about 350,000 clones, roughly 84% of them seen only once. The chain uses TRBV27 and TRBJ2-1; the D gene is possibly TRBD2 (5 bases). The TCR sequence derives from a person between 18 and 65 years old who received the Ad26.COV2.S COVID-19 vaccine or a placebo. Source: peripheral blood, taken in a trial of Ad26.COV2.S vaccine versus placebo. The CDR3 sequence is CASSLSSGGEQFF. CDR3 coding DNA: TGTGCCAGCAGTTTATCGTCCGGCGGGGAGCAGTTCTTC.